These 18 T cell receptor beta chains share one sample of origin, sequenced in a study of T cell responses to AZD1222 COVID-19 vaccine. Method: immunoSEQ multiplex PCR; TCRdb's copy keeps in-frame clones and lacks some. The repertoire includes over 15,000 clones, under 90% of them detected once, and 8.7% sits in the top ten. This sample comprised peripheral blood, obtained 28 days after the second AZD1222 dose. These receptors all stem from an adult who received the AZD1222 COVID-19 vaccine.

This clone was counted a single time. Here the CDR3 DNA reads TGTGCCAGCAGCTCTCCGGGCCCCCTTAACAATGAGCAGTTCTTC. As protein: CASSSPGPLNNEQFF. V and J are TRBV28 and TRBJ2-1, with D unresolved. Trimming cost V 6 bases and J 5 bases, with 17 bases left between them. In germline, CDR1 is MDHEN, CDR2 SYDVKM. The CDR3 has 15 residues.

The genes are TRBV5-1 and TRBJ2-3, with D maybe TRBD2 (7 bases). This CDR3 has 17 residues. Looked up from germline, CDR1 is SGHRS and CDR2 is YFSETQ. Trimming removed 6 bases from V and 1 base from J, with 21 bases in between. CDR3 bases: TGCGCCAGCACCCCCGACGGGGGGCACGATGGCACAGATACGCAGTATTTT. Translated, it gives CASTPDGGHDGTDTQYF.

In nucleotides, the CDR3 is TGTGCCAGCAGCGACAGGGGGCAGTTCGCCCCCAATGAGCAGTTCTTC. Translation gives CASSDRGQFAPNEQFF. The V gene is TRBV6-4, the J gene TRBJ2-1, with TRBD1 matching 10 bases. This CDR3 comprises 16 residues. V lost 6 bases to trimming and J lost 6 bases; unmatched junction nucleotides: 11. The V gene's germline CDR1 is MRHNA and CDR2 SNTAGT.

The V and J genes are TRBV5-5 and TRBJ2-2; D might be TRBD1 or TRBD2, each matching 5 bases. Trimming removed 1 base from V and 5 bases from J, with 12 bases in between. The CDR3 loop spans 15 amino acids. Germline values: CDR1 SGHKS, CDR2 YYEKEE (reference sequence). The CDR3 spells CASSLFPGRTGELFF. Written as DNA, the CDR3 is TGTGCCAGCAGCTTGTTTCCGGGACGGACCGGGGAGCTGTTTTTT.

The rearrangement joins TRBV28 to TRBJ2-3; 13 bases are a match to TRBD2. The CDR3 has 15 amino acids. V shed 6 bases, J shed 3 bases, and the junction held 3 bases outside the gene matches. The V gene's germline CDR1 is MDHEN and CDR2 SYDVKM. Here the CDR3 DNA reads TGTGCCAGCAGACTAGCGGGAGGGCTGACAGATACGCAGTATTTT. Its protein product is CASRLAGGLTDTQYF.

V usage is TRBV11-2 and J usage is TRBJ1-1; tentative D call: TRBD1 (6 bases). CDR1 and CDR2 from the germline V gene are SGHAT and FQNNGV. This CDR3 spans 16 amino acids. Trimming pared 2 bases from V and 0 bases from J, leaving 13 bases between. The CDR3 DNA reads as TGTGCCAGCAGCTTACAGGGGCCGCAAATGAACACTGAAGCTTTCTTT. Residues: CASSLQGPQMNTEAFF.

This chain links TRBV4-1 with TRBJ2-3, with a weak D call TRBD2 (6 bases). The germline V gene has CDR1 MGHRA and CDR2 YSYEKL. V was trimmed by 4 bases and J by 2 bases, leaving 13 bases between them. This CDR3 contains 15 residues. The CDR3 DNA reads as TGCGCCAGCAGCCGAGGGACTGACCCCACAGATACGCAGTATTTT. Its protein is CASSRGTDPTDTQYF.

The V call is TRBV5-4, the J call TRBJ2-1; D may match TRBD1 or TRBD2 (6 bases each). Trimming stripped 3 bases from V and 7 bases from J, with 20 bases between. The CDR3 is 16 amino acids. Germline V CDR1 and CDR2: SGHNT, YYREEE (reference sequence). Written as DNA, the CDR3 is TGTGCCAGCAGCTCCCAGTTGAGGGGGGTCTTTAATGAGCAGTTCTTC. As protein: CASSSQLRGVFNEQFF.

This clone was seen a handful of times. The chain uses TRBV30 and TRBJ1-2; perhaps TRBD1 as D (6 bases). Per germline, CDR1 GTSNPN and CDR2 SVGIG (reference sequence). V lost 3 bases and J 5 bases, leaving 13 bases between the germline ends. The CDR3 contains 13 residues. This CDR3 is CAWRHQGLYGYTF. As DNA, the CDR3 is TGTGCCTGGAGGCACCAGGGGCTATATGGCTACACCTTC.

The rearrangement uses TRBV10-3 and TRBJ2-5; 13 bases map to TRBD2. CDR1 and CDR2 from the germline V gene are ENHRY and SYGVKD. Trimming removed 3 bases from V and 4 bases from J; junction bases left unmatched: 5. The CDR3 extends over 16 amino acids. The CDR3 loop is CAISETSGRAGETQYF. The CDR3 region has the DNA TGTGCCATCAGTGAAACTAGCGGGAGGGCCGGAGAGACCCAGTACTTC.

The chain combines TRBV10-1 with TRBJ2-5; the D is unclear. Trimming pared 4 bases from V and 2 bases from J, leaving 8 bases between. Germline V gene data show CDR1 as WNHNN and CDR2 as SYGVQD (reference sequence). This CDR3 has 13 residues. DNA for the CDR3: TGCGCCAGCAGTGGGCAGATTCAAGAGACCCAGTACTTC. Protein sequence: CASSGQIQETQYF.

The rearrangement joins TRBV5-4 to TRBJ1-1, with no clear D. V lost 4 bases to trimming and J lost 6 bases, with 13 bases between them. CDR1 and CDR2 from the germline V gene are SGHNT and YYREEE (reference sequence). The CDR3 totals 13 residues. The CDR3: CASSPGRQPEAFF. In nucleotides, the CDR3 is TGTGCCAGCAGCCCCGGGAGACAACCTGAAGCTTTCTTT.

This clone has a handful of counts. Germline and junction disagree at one end, which may indicate a read error. The chain combines TRBV6-4 with TRBJ1-6; perhaps TRBD1 as D (6 bases). The CDR3 spans 8 residues. Per germline, CDR1 MRHNA and CDR2 SNTAGT. The CDR3 loop reads CASSRTGF. The CDR3 nucleotides read TGTGCCAGCAGTAGAACAGGGTTT.

J is TRBJ2-7 and V is TRBV19; maybe TRBD2 (7 bases). The CDR3 extends over 16 amino acids. CDR1 is LNHDA and CDR2 is SQIVND in the germline V gene (reference sequence). V lost 3 bases and J lost 0, with 15 bases in between. The CDR3: CASSIEGGALSYEQYF. CDR3 DNA sequence: TGTGCCAGTAGTATCGAGGGGGGGGCCCTCTCCTACGAGCAGTACTTC. Full variable domain (missing parts from reference TRBV19 and TRBJ2-7): DGGITQSPKYLFRKEGQNVTLSCEQNLNHDAMYWYRQDPGQGLRLIYYSQIVNDFQKGDIAEGYSVSREKKESFPLTVTSAQKNPTAFYLCASSIEGGALSYEQYFGPGTRLTVT.

V gene TRBV7-2 combines with J gene TRBJ1-2; TRBD1 matches 7 bases. Germline values: CDR1 SGHTA, CDR2 FQGNSA. The length of the CDR3 is 17 residues. The junction had 17 bases not matched to a gene; V was cut back by 6 bases and J by 4 bases. DNA of the CDR3: TGTGCCAGCAGTGTAAAAATTGGGACAGCTCTGGGCTATGGCTACACCTTC. Amino acids: CASSVKIGTALGYGYTF.

The J gene is TRBJ1-3, the V gene TRBV29-1; maybe TRBD1 (5 bases). The germline V gene encodes CDR1 SQVTM and CDR2 ANQGSEA. The CDR3 loop spans 16 amino acids. V lost 0 bases and J lost 7, with 19 bases in between. CDR3 residues: CSVEDSRQEGRNTIYF. The DNA for the CDR3 is TGCAGCGTTGAAGATAGTAGGCAGGAGGGGCGGAACACCATATATTTT.

This clone came up once. The chain uses TRBV11-2 and TRBJ1-3, with TRBD1 as a possible D gene (6 bases). Looked up from germline, CDR1 is SGHAT and CDR2 is FQNNGV. The CDR3 is 16 amino acids. Trimming took 5 bases from V and 0 from J, leaving 14 bases between them. CDR3 DNA sequence: TGTGCCAGCAGCCGTGTTCAGGGGAGCTCTGGAAACACCATATATTTT. It translates to CASSRVQGSSGNTIYF.

The rearrangement links TRBV10-2 to TRBJ1-2; a weak D match, TRBD1 (5 bases). The CDR3 is 14 amino acids. Germline V gene sequence: CDR1 WSHSY, CDR2 SAAADI. Trimming stripped 0 bases from V and 8 bases from J, with 13 bases between. The CDR3, as DNA: TGCGCCAGCAGTGAGTCGCGCGACAGAGGGGGCTACACCTTC. Its translation is CASSESRDRGGYTF.